The subject of this entry is one TCR beta chain. How the authors handled the data: Amplification of reference gene primers was used by the study to estimate nucleated cell counts. Here immunoSEQ multiplex PCR was the method, and the copy in TCRdb shows in-frame clones only, minus some. V, J and clone size are taken as reported in that table, and D and trimming were inferred from the DNA itself. Counted here are 350,000 to 450,000 clones, approximately 87% occurring once; the ten biggest clones make up 1.5% to 2%. This record belongs to a study of blood T cell repertoires in COVID-19. On the study more broadly: Two negative PCRs, clearance, or symptom resolution were required of recovered Cohort 3 donors.

Between the trimmed V and J ends, which lost 9 bases and 1 base, there was a span of 15 bases. Germline CDR1 and CDR2: MDHEN and SYDVKM. There are 15 residues in the CDR3. J is TRBJ2-2 and V is TRBV28; D might be TRBD1 (6 bases). The TCR comes from a man aged 40-49 years in a cohort exposed to, infected with or recovered from COVID-19 (not recorded which). The specimen sequenced was PBMCs or T cells enriched from blood (not recorded which). CDR3: CASHIQGLNTGELFF. The CDR3 DNA follows: TGTGCCAGTCACATCCAGGGGCTGAACACCGGGGAGCTGTTTTTT.